This T cell receptor (beta chain) was retrieved from a study of breast tumors, draining lymph nodes, adjacent tissues. Whole-study findings and limits: Data fit most tumor T cells coming from lymph node, expanding in tumor.

Axillary draining lymph nodes of breast cancer patients supplied the node samples. The sample holds many counts of this clonotype. Its antigen is as yet unknown. TCRdb reprocessed the multiplex PCR reads with MiXCR, giving one entry per CDR3 protein. Of 150,000 to 250,000 distinct CDR3 sequences in the sample, roughly 31% were seen once. V gave up 1 base and J gave up 5 bases, with 13 bases separating them. The CDR3 is 15 residues long. Per the germline V gene, CDR1 is SGHVS and CDR2 is FQNEAQ. Input material: axillary lymph node tissue. The origin of this receptor is a female donor with breast cancer. Some clones in this sample may be carry-over from other donors' samples. V gene TRBV7-8 combines with J gene TRBJ2-3; D not resolved. In DNA form, the CDR3 reads TGTGCCAGCAGCTTAGGCGGCCCCCGAGGAGATACGCAGTATTTT. It encodes CASSLGGPRGDTQYF.